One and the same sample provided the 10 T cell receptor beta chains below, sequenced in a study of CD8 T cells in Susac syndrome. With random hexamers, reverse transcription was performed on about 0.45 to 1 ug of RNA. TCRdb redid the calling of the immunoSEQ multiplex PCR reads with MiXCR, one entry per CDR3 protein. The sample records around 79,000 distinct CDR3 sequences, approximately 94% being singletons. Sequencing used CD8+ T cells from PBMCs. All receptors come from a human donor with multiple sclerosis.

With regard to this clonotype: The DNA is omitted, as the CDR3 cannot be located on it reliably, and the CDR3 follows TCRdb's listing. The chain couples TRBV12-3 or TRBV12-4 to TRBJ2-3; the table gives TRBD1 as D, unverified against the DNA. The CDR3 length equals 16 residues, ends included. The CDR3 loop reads CASSTSGPASTDTQYF.

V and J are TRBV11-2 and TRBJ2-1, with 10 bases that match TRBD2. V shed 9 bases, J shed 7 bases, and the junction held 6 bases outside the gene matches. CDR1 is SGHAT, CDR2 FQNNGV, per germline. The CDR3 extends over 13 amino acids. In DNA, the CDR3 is TGTGCCAGTGAGGGACTAGCGAGAAATGAGCAGTTCTTC. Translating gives CASEGLARNEQFF.

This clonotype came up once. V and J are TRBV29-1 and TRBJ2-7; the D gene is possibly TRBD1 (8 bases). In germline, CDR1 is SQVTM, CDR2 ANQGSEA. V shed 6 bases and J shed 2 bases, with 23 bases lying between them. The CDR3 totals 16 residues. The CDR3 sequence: CSVDLNRGGTPYEQYF. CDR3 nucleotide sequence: TGCAGCGTCGACCTAAACAGGGGGGGAACCCCCTACGAGCAGTACTTC.

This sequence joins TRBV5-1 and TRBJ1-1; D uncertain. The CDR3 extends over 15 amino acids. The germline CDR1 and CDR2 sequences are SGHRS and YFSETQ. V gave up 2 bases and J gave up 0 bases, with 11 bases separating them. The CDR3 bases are TGCGCCAGCAGCTTATCGGGAGCTTTGAACACTGAAGCTTTCTTT. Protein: CASSLSGALNTEAFF.

CDR3 DNA sequence: TGTGCCAGCAGTCAGCGGGGCGGACAGGGCACAGATACGCAGTATTTT. Amino acids: CASSQRGGQGTDTQYF. The rearrangement links TRBV3-1 to TRBJ2-3, with D perhaps assigned TRBD1 or TRBD2 (7 bases each). CDR1 is LGHDT and CDR2 is YNNKEL in the germline V gene (reference sequence). CDR3 size: 16 residues. V was cut by 6 bases and J by 1 base, with 17 bases left in between.

Written as DNA, the CDR3 is TGCGCCAGCAGTCAATCGGGACGGGGTGGGGAGACCCAGTACTTC. Translation gives CASSQSGRGGETQYF. The chain uses TRBV23-1 and TRBJ2-5, with D perhaps being TRBD1 or TRBD2 (5 bases each). TRBV23-1 is identified as an open reading frame with a role that is uncertain. V lost 0 bases, J lost 5 bases, and 13 bases lay in between. The CDR3 is made up of 15 amino acids.

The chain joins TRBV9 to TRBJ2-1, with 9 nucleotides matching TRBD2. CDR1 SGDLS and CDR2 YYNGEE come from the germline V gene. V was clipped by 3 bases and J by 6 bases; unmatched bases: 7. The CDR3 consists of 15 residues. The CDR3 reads CASSASGRGGNEQFF. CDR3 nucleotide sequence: TGTGCCAGCAGCGCCAGTGGGCGGGGGGGCAATGAGCAGTTCTTC.

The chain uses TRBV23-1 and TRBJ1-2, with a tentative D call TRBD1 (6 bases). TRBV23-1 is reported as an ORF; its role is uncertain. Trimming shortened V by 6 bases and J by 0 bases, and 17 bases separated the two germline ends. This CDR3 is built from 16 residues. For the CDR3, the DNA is TGCGCCAGCAGACGAGAGGGACAACTGACTAACTATGGCTACACCTTC. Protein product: CASRREGQLTNYGYTF.

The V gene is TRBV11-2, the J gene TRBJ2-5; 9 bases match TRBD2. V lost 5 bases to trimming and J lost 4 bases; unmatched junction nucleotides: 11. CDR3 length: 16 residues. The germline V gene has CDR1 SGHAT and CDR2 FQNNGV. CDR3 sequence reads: CASSPTAGGRGETQYF. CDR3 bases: TGTGCCAGCAGCCCGACAGCGGGGGGCCGAGGAGAGACCCAGTACTTC.

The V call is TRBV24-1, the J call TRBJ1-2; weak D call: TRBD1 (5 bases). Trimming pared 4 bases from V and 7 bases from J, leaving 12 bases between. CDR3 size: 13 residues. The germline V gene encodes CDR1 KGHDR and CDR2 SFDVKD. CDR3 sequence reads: CATSEWDGAGYTF. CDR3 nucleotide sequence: TGTGCCACCAGTGAATGGGACGGCGCTGGCTACACCTTC.